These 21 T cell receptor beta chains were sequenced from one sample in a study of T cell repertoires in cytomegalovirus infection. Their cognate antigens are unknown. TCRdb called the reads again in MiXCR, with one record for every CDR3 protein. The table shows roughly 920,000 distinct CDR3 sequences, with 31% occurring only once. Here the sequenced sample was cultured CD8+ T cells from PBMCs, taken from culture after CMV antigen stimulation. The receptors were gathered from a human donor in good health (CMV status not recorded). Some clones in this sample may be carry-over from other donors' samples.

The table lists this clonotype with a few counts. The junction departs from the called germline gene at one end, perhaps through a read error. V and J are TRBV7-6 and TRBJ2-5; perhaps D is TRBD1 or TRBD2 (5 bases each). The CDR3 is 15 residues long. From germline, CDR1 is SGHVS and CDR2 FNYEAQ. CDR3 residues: CASSPGQGTGETQYF. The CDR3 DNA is TGTGCTAGCAGCCCCGGACAAGGGACGGGAGAGACCCAGTACTTC.

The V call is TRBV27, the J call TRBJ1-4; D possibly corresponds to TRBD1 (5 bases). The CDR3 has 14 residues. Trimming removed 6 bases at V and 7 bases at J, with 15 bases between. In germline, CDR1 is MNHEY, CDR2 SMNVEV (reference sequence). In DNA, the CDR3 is TGTGCCAGCAGAGATACAGGAGGGAGTGAAAAACTGTTTTTT. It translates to CASRDTGGSEKLFF. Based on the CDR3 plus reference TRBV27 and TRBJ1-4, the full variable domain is EAQVTQNPRYLITVTGKKLTVTCSQNMNHEYMSWYRQDPGLGLRQIYYSMNVEVTDKGDVPEGYKVSRKEKRNFPLILESPSPNQTSLYFCASRDTGGSEKLFFGSGTQLSVL.

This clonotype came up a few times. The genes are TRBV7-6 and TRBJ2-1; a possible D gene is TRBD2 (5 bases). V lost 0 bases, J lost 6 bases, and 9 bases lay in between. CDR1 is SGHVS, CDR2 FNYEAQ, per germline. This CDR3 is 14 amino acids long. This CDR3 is CASSLAGRSNEQFF. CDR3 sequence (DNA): TGTGCCAGCAGCTTAGCGGGGAGATCCAATGAGCAGTTCTTC. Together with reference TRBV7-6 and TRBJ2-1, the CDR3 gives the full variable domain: GAGVSQSPRYKVTKRGQDVALRCDPISGHVSLYWYRQALGQGPEFLTYFNYEAQQDKSGLPNDRFSAERPEGSISTLTIQRTEQRDSAMYRCASSLAGRSNEQFFGPGTRLTVL.

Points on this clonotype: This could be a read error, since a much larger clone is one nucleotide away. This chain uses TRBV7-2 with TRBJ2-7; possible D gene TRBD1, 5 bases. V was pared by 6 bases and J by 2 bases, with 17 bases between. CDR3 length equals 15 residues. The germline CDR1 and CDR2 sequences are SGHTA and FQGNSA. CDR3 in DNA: TGTGCCAGCAGGTTATATCAGGGTATTCCCTACGAGCAGTACTTC. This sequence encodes CASRLYQGIPYEQYF. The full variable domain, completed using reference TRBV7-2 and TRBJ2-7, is GAGVSQSPSNKVTEKGKDVELRCDPISGHTALYWYRQSLGQGLEFLIYFQGNSAPDKSGLPSDRFSAERTGGSVSTLTIQRTQQEDSAVYLCASRLYQGIPYEQYFGPGTRLTVT.

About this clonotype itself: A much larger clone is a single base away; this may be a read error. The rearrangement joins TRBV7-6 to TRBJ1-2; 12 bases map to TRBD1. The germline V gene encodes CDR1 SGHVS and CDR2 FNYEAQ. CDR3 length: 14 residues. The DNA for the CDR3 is TGTGTCAGCAGTCAGGGACAGGGGGCTTTAGGCTACACCTTC. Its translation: CVSSQGQGALGYTF. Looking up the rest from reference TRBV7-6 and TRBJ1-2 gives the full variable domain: GAGVSQSPRYKVTKRGQDVALRCDPISGHVSLYWYRQALGQGPEFLTYFNYEAQQDKSGLPNDRFSAERPEGSISTLTIQRTEQRDSAMYRCVSSQGQGALGYTFGSGTRLTVV.

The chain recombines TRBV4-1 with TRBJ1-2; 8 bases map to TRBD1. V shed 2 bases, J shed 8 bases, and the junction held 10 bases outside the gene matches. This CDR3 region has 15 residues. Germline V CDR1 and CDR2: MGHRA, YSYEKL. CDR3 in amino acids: CASSQPRDRLEGYTF. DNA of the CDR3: TGCGCCAGCAGCCAACCCCGGGACAGGTTGGAGGGCTACACCTTC.

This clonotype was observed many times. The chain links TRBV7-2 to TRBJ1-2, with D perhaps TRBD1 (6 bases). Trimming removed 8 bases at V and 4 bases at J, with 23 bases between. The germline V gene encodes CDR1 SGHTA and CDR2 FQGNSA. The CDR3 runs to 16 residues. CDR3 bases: TGTGCCAGCCCCTCGGACGGGGGCGGTTCCCCCTATGGCTACACCTTC. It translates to CASPSDGGGSPYGYTF.

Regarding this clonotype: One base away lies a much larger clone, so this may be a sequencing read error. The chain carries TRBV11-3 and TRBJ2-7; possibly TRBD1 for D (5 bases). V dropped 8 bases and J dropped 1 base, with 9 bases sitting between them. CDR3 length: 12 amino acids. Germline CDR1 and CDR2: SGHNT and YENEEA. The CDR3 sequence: CASQGDSYEQYF. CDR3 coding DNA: TGTGCCAGCCAAGGGGATTCCTACGAGCAGTACTTC.

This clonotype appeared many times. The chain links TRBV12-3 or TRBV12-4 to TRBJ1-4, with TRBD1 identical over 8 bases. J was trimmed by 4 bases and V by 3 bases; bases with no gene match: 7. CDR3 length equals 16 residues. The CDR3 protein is CASSLITGGGNEKLFF. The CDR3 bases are TGTGCCAGCAGTTTGATCACAGGGGGAGGTAATGAAAAACTGTTTTTT.

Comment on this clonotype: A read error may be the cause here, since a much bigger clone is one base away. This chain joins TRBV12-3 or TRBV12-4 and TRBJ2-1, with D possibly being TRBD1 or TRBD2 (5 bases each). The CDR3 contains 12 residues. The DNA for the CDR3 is TGTGCCAGCAGTCCCGGGACCTATGATCAGTTCTTC. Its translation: CASSPGTYDQFF.

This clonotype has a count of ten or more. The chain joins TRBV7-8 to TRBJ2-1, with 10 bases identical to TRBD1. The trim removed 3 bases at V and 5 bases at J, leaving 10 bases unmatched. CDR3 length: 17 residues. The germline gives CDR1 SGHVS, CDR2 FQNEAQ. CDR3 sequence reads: CASSFPSTGGNDNEQFF. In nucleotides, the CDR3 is TGTGCCAGCAGCTTCCCCTCGACAGGGGGCAACGACAATGAGCAGTTCTTC.

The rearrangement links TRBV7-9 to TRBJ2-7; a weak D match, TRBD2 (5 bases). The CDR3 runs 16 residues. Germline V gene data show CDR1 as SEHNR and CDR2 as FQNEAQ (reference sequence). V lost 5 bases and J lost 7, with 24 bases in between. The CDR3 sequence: CASSLPEDSEAREQYF. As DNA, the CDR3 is TGTGCCAGCAGCCTCCCTGAGGATAGCGAAGCAAGGGAGCAGTACTTC.

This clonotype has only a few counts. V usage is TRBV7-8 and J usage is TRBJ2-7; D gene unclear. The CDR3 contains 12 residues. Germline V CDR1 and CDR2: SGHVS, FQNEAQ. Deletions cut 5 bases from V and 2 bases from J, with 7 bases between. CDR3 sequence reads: CASSPRTYEQYF. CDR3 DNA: TGTGCCAGCAGCCCCCGGACCTACGAGCAGTACTTC.

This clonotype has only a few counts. The CDR3 reads CASSQDNDDSNQPQHF. The CDR3 DNA reads as TGCGCCAGCAGCCAAGATAACGACGATAGCAATCAGCCCCAGCATTTT. The chain links TRBV4-1 to TRBJ1-5; D is unclear. Looked up from germline, CDR1 is MGHRA and CDR2 is YSYEKL. The V and J ends lost 0 bases and 0 bases respectively, with 9 bases between them. The CDR3 is 16 residues long.

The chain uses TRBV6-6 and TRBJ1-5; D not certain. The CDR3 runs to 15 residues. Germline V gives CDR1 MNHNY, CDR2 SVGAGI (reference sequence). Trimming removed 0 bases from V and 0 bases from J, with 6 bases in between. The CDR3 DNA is TGTGCCAGCAGTTACTCAGCGTATAGCAATCAGCCCCAGCATTTT. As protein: CASSYSAYSNQPQHF.

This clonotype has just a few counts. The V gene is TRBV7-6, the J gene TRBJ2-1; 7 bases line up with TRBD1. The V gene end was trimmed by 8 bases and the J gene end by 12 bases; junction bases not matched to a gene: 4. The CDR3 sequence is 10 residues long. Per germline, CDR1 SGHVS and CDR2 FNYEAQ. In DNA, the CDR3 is TGTGCCAGCTTCCGGGACAGGCAGTTCTTC. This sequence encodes CASFRDRQFF.

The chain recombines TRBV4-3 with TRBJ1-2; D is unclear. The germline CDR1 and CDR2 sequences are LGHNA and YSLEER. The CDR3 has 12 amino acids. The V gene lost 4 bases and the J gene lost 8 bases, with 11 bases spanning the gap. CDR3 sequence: CASSRYSGGYTF. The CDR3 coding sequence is TGCGCCAGCAGCCGATATAGTGGAGGCTACACCTTC.

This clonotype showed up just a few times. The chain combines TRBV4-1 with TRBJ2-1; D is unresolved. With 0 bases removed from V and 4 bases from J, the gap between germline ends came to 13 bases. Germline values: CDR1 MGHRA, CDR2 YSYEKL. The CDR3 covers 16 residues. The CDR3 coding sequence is TGCGCCAGCAGCCAAGATGAATCAGGAGAATACAATGAGCAGTTCTTC. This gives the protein CASSQDESGEYNEQFF.

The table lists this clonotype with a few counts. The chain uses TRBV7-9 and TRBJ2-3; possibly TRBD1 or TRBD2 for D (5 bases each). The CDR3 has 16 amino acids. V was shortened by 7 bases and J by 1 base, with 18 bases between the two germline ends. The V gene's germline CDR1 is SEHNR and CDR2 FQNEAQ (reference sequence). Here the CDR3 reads CASNPSGTECTDTQYF. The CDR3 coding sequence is TGTGCCAGCAACCCATCCGGGACGGAGTGCACAGATACGCAGTATTTT.

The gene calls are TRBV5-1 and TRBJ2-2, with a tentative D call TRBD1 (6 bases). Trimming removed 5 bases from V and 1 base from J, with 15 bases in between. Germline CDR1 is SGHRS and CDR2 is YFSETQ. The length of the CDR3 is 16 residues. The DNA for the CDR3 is TGCGCCAGCAGGGCCCGGGCAGGGGTGAACACCGGGGAGCTGTTTTTT. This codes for CASRARAGVNTGELFF.

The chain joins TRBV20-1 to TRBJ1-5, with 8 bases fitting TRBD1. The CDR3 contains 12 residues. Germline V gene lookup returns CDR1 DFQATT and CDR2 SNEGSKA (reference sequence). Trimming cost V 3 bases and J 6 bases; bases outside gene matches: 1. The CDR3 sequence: CSARDRAQPQHF. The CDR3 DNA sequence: TGCAGTGCTAGGGACAGGGCTCAGCCCCAGCATTTT.